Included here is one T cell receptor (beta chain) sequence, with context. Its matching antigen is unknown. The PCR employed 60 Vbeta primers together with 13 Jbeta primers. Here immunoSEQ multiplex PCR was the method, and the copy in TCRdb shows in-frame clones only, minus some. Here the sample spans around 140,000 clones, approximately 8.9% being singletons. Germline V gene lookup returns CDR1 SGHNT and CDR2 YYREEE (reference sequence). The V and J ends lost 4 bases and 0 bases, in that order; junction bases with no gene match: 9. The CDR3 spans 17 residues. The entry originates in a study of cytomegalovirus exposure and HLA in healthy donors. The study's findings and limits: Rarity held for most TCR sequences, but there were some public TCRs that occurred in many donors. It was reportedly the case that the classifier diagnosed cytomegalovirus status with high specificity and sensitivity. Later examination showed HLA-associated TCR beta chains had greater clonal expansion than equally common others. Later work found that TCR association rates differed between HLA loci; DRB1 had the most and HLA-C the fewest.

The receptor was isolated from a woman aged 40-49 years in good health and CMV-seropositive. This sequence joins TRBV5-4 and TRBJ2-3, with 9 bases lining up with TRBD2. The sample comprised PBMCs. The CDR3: CASSPDLAGASTDTQYF. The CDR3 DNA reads TGTGCCAGCAGCCCGGATTTAGCGGGGGCTAGCACAGATACGCAGTATTTT.